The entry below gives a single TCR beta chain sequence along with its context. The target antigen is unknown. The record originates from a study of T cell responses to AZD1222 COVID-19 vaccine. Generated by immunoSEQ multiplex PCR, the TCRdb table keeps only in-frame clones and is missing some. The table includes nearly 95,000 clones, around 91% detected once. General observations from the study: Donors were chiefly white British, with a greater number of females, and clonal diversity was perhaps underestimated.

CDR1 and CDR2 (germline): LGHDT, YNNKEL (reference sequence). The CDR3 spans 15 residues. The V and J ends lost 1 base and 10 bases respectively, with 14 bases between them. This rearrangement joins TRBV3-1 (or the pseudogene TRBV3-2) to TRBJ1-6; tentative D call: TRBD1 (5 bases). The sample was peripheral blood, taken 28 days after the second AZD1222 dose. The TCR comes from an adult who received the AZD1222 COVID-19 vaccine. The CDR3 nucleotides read TGTGCCAGCAGCCAAGGAACGGGACTGGACTCACCCCTCCACTTT. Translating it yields CASSQGTGLDSPLHF.